This T cell receptor beta chain was retrieved from a study of spatial heterogeneity in lung cancer. TCRdb itself ran the 5' RACE reads through MiXCR, one entry per CDR3 protein. The repertoire includes a few thousand distinct CDR3 sequences, approximately 16% of them detected once, and under 85% sits in the top ten. Regarding the study as a whole: There were more appearances of ubiquitous expanded tumor TCRs in blood at resection than at follow-up.

Time point: sample taken at primary tumor resection. Whole RNA from tumor, nontumor lung or frozen PBMC was sequenced unsorted. The donors, about 78 patients with untreated early-stage non-small cell lung cancer, provided the samples. The CDR3 length is 15 residues. Germline V CDR1 and CDR2: ENHRY, SYGVKD. The V gene end was trimmed by 6 bases and the J gene end by 1 base; junction bases not matched to a gene: 8. This clonotype showed up many times. Antigen: not known. The sequence came from a male donor with early-stage non-small cell lung cancer. The chain links TRBV10-3 to TRBJ2-5, with 7 bases matching TRBD1. The material sequenced was PBMCs, taken at surgery. The CDR3 sequence is CAIRRGTDPQETQYF. The DNA of the CDR3 is TGTGCCATCAGAAGGGGGACAGACCCCCAAGAGACCCAGTACTTC.